A single sample gave rise to the 29 T cell receptor beta chains below, sequenced in a study of shared clonotypes between healthy human individuals. Profiling relied on immunoSEQ multiplex PCR, and the TCRdb table lists in-frame clones only, not all of them. The table includes more than 2 million clones, around 93% detected once. In the naive CD8 group, cells lacked CD45RO and were positively selected for CCR7, so terminally differentiated effector memory CD45RA+ cells were left out. Sequences were obtained from naive CD8+ T cells from PBMCs. The receptors come from a man between 18 and 29 years old in good health. Some clones in this sample may be carry-over from other donors' samples.

This clone was seen just once. The DNA for the CDR3 is TGTGCCAGCAGCTTTCTAGCGGGAGCTCACACCGGGGAGCTGTTTTTT. Residues: CASSFLAGAHTGELFF. This sequence joins TRBV5-6 and TRBJ2-2; 10 nucleotides align to TRBD2. Germline V CDR1 and CDR2: SGHDT, YYEEEE. This CDR3 comprises 16 residues. J gave up 3 bases and V 2 bases, and 4 bases lay outside the gene matches.

This chain uses TRBV4-3 with TRBJ2-2; 14 nucleotides line up with TRBD2. CDR1 and CDR2 (germline): LGHNA, YSLEER. CDR3 length: 17 amino acids. After removal of 1 base from V and 7 bases from J, the junction contained 5 bases not matched to a gene. DNA of the CDR3: TGCGCCAGCAGCCAAGGGGGACTAGCGGGAGAAGGCGGGGAGCTGTTTTTT. This translates into CASSQGGLAGEGGELFF.

The chain carries TRBV28 and TRBJ2-7, with unresolved D. V gave up 3 bases and J gave up 5 bases, with 17 bases separating them. This CDR3 is 15 amino acids long. Germline lookup yields CDR1 MDHEN and CDR2 SYDVKM. DNA for the CDR3: TGTGCCAGCAGTTTCCAGACTCCAAAAACCCACGAGCAGTACTTC. It specifies CASSFQTPKTHEQYF.

The rearrangement uses TRBV6-5 and TRBJ1-5; D is ambiguous. This CDR3 spans 15 amino acids. CDR1 is MNHEY and CDR2 is SVGAGI in the germline V gene. V dropped 0 bases and J dropped 0 bases, with 6 bases sitting between them. Here the CDR3 reads CASSYSGHSNQPQHF. The CDR3 DNA sequence: TGTGCCAGCAGTTACTCCGGGCATAGCAATCAGCCCCAGCATTTT.

CDR3 DNA sequence: TGTGCCAGCAGCTCCCGGCGCGGAGAGGAGCAGTTCTTC. Translating gives CASSSRRGEEQFF. The chain recombines TRBV7-6 with TRBJ2-1; D gene ambiguous. Deletions cut 4 bases from V and 10 bases from J, with 14 bases between. This CDR3 is built from 13 residues. Per the germline V gene, CDR1 is SGHVS and CDR2 is FNYEAQ.

The chain carries TRBV30 and TRBJ2-7; no clear D. CDR1 is GTSNPN, CDR2 SVGIG, per germline (reference sequence). V shed 5 bases and J shed 4 bases, with 9 bases lying between them. The CDR3 length is 11 residues. CDR3 residues: CAWQESYEQYF. DNA of the CDR3: TGTGCCTGGCAGGAATCTTACGAGCAGTACTTC.

The chain's CDR3 is CASSFAIGNTEAFF. The CDR3 DNA sequence: TGCGCCAGCAGCTTCGCGATCGGGAACACTGAAGCTTTCTTT. V gene TRBV5-1 combines with J gene TRBJ1-1; D not resolved. The germline CDR1 and CDR2 sequences are SGHRS and YFSETQ. V was cut by 2 bases and J by 1 base, with 9 bases left in between. This CDR3 region has 14 residues. Together with reference TRBV5-1 and TRBJ1-1, the CDR3 gives the full variable domain: KAGVTQTPRYLIKTRGQQVTLSCSPISGHRSVSWYQQTPGQGLQFLFEYFSETQRNKGNFPGRFSGRQFSNSRSEMNVSTLELGDSALYLCASSFAIGNTEAFFGQGTRLTVV.

The V gene is TRBV4-2, the J gene TRBJ2-7; D is perhaps TRBD1 or TRBD2 (6 bases each). Germline CDR1 and CDR2: LGHNA and YNFKEQ. Trimming removed 4 bases from V and 4 bases from J, with 17 bases in between. The CDR3 extends over 15 amino acids. CDR3 in amino acids: CASSPKRGETYEQYF. The CDR3 DNA reads TGTGCCAGCAGCCCAAAAAGGGGGGAGACTTACGAGCAGTACTTC.

The chain recombines TRBV6-5 with TRBJ2-1, with 9 nucleotides matching TRBD1. Per the germline V gene, CDR1 is MNHEY and CDR2 is SVGAGI. The CDR3 totals 15 residues. The ends lost 1 base at V and 6 bases at J; junction bases unmatched: 4. The CDR3 nucleotides read TGTGCCAGCAGTTACTTGGGACAGGGTTTCAATGAGCAGTTCTTC. Translating it yields CASSYLGQGFNEQFF.

In its sample, this clone was seen once. J is TRBJ1-2 and V is TRBV7-9; possible D gene TRBD1, 6 bases. The CDR3 extends over 15 amino acids. V dropped 5 bases and J dropped 5 bases, with 18 bases sitting between them. CDR1 SEHNR and CDR2 FQNEAQ come from the germline V gene (reference sequence). CDR3: CASSGGQGRIYGYTF. The CDR3 DNA reads TGTGCCAGCAGCGGGGGCCAGGGGCGGATATATGGCTACACCTTC.

This chain joins TRBV7-9 and TRBJ2-1; 9 bases are shared with TRBD1. Losses at the gene ends were 2 bases for V and 9 bases for J; bases not matched to a gene: 11. This CDR3 spans 16 amino acids. Looked up from germline, CDR1 is SEHNR and CDR2 is FQNEAQ (reference sequence). The CDR3 DNA follows: TGTGCCAGCAGCTTAAATAAGGGACAGGGTTTCGGTGAGCAGTTCTTC. Amino acids: CASSLNKGQGFGEQFF.

The gene calls are TRBV18 and TRBJ2-1, with 7 nucleotides matching TRBD2. V was pared by 3 bases and J by 6 bases, with 8 bases of the junction left unmatched. Germline CDR1 KGHSH, CDR2 LQKENI. CDR3 length: 15 residues. Here the CDR3 DNA reads TGTGCCAGCTCACCGAGGCGGGAGAGTGGCAATGAGCAGTTCTTC. It is translated as CASSPRRESGNEQFF.

The CDR3 loop reads CASSFRRGRAKRDEQFF. CDR3 sequence (DNA): TGTGCCAGCAGCTTTAGACGCGGGAGGGCCAAGAGGGATGAGCAGTTCTTC. V usage is TRBV11-1 and J usage is TRBJ2-1; 9 positions agree with TRBD2. With V trimmed by 3 bases and J by 8 bases, 14 bases remained unmatched. This CDR3 contains 17 residues. The germline V gene has CDR1 SGHAT and CDR2 FQDESV (reference sequence). Filled out from reference TRBV11-1 and TRBJ2-1, the complete variable domain reads EAEVAQSPRYKITEKSQAVAFWCDPISGHATLYWYRQILGQGPELLVQFQDESVVDDSQLPKDRFSAERLKGVDSTLKIQPAELGDSAMYLCASSFRRGRAKRDEQFFGPGTRLTVL.

This clone was found a few times. This sample includes further DNA sequences coding for the same CDR3. This sequence joins TRBV7-9 and TRBJ2-1; 10 nucleotides align to TRBD2. CDR1 is SEHNR, CDR2 FQNEAQ, per germline (reference sequence). The CDR3 consists of 16 residues. The trim removed 4 bases at V and 0 bases at J, leaving 3 bases unmatched. CDR3 bases: TGTGCCAGCAGCTCTTCTAGCGGGAGCTCCTACAATGAGCAGTTCTTC. Translating it yields CASSSSSGSSYNEQFF.

The chain is built from TRBV29-1 and TRBJ2-2; D unresolved. Trimming pared 6 bases from V and 7 bases from J, leaving 12 bases between. Germline V gene lookup returns CDR1 SQVTM and CDR2 ANQGSEA. The CDR3 extends over 12 amino acids. CDR3 DNA sequence: TGCAGCGTCTACGTTTTGGGCGGGGAGCTGTTTTTT. This sequence encodes CSVYVLGGELFF.

The rearrangement joins TRBV28 to TRBJ2-7; 13 bases align to TRBD2. Germline V gene sequence: CDR1 MDHEN, CDR2 SYDVKM. V shed 4 bases, J shed 2 bases, and the junction held 8 bases outside the gene matches. The CDR3 has 17 amino acids. CDR3 DNA sequence: TGTGCCAGCAGTTCGTGGACTAGCGGGAGTAGTACCTACGAGCAGTACTTC. Translation: CASSSWTSGSSTYEQYF.

The genes are TRBV29-1 and TRBJ2-7; 11 positions agree with TRBD2. The germline V gene has CDR1 SQVTM and CDR2 ANQGSEA. The ends lost 4 bases at V and 6 bases at J; junction bases unmatched: 14. This CDR3 is 16 amino acids long. CDR3 nucleotide sequence: TGCAGCGTTGCCAAACTTAGCGGGAGGGCCGGGCTCGAGCAGTACTTC. Amino acid sequence: CSVAKLSGRAGLEQYF.

About this clone: Other DNA sequences in the sample encode the same CDR3. The J gene is TRBJ2-7, the V gene TRBV6-1, with D perhaps matching TRBD1 (5 bases). Per the germline V gene, CDR1 is MNHNS and CDR2 is SASEGT. The CDR3 is 15 amino acids. Trimming left V 3 bases short and J 3 bases short, with 15 bases between. This chain's CDR3 is CASSEYGTGLYEQYF. CDR3 nucleotides: TGTGCCAGCAGTGAGTATGGAACAGGCCTCTACGAGCAGTACTTC.

V and J are TRBV21-1 and TRBJ2-7; the DNA was not used to check the table's D call, TRBD2. TRBV21-1 is a listed pseudogene. The CDR3 consists of 15 residues. As DNA, the CDR3 is TGTGCCAGCAGCTCGCCGGCAATTCACTGGCCGGGGCAGTACTTC. This translates into CASSSPAIHWPGQYF.

The rearrangement uses TRBV30 and TRBJ2-1; 8 nucleotides align to TRBD2. The germline CDR1 and CDR2 sequences are GTSNPN and SVGIG (reference sequence). Trimming took 7 bases from V and 6 from J; bases not matched to a gene: 11. The CDR3 contains 14 residues. CDR3 sequence (DNA): TGTGCCTACGCTCCGGGACTAGGGGCCAATGAGCAGTTCTTC. Its protein is CAYAPGLGANEQFF.

About this clone itself: Other DNA variants within this sample encode the same CDR3. The V and J genes are TRBV19 and TRBJ1-1; D might be TRBD1 (5 bases). V gave up 6 bases and J gave up 1 base, with 9 bases separating them. Looked up from germline, CDR1 is LNHDA and CDR2 is SQIVND (reference sequence). CDR3 length: 13 residues. DNA of the CDR3: TGTGCCAGTAGCCTCACAGGGAACACTGAAGCTTTCTTT. Translating gives CASSLTGNTEAFF.

The genes are TRBV19 and TRBJ1-2; D remains ambiguous. Germline V gene sequence: CDR1 LNHDA, CDR2 SQIVND (reference sequence). V lost 6 bases and J lost 0, with 11 bases in between. This CDR3 comprises 14 residues. CDR3 sequence: CASRSDATNYGYTF. The CDR3 DNA reads as TGTGCCAGTAGATCGGACGCGACTAACTATGGCTACACCTTC.

The CDR3 region has the DNA TGTGCCAGCGGCCGGGACAGGGACCCCTACGAGCAGTACTTC. This translates into CASGRDRDPYEQYF. The V gene is TRBV9, the J gene TRBJ2-7; 9 nucleotides line up with TRBD1. Trimming removed 7 bases from V and 2 bases from J; junction bases left unmatched: 7. CDR1 and CDR2 from the germline V gene are SGDLS and YYNGEE. The CDR3 is 14 amino acids. Looking up the rest from reference TRBV9 and TRBJ2-7 gives the full variable domain: DSGVTQTPKHLITATGQRVTLRCSPRSGDLSVYWYQQSLDQGLQFLIQYYNGEERAKGNILERFSAQQFPDLHSELNLSSLELGDSALYFCASGRDRDPYEQYFGPGTRLTVT.

The CDR3 protein is CASSQKSEKLFF. CDR3 nucleotide sequence: TGCGCCAGCAGCCAAAAGAGTGAAAAACTGTTTTTT. This sequence joins TRBV4-1 and TRBJ1-4; D is undetermined. Trimming left V 2 bases short and J 7 bases short, with 5 bases between. In germline, CDR1 is MGHRA, CDR2 YSYEKL. The CDR3 spans 12 residues.

This chain joins TRBV5-1 and TRBJ2-5; no clear D gene. V dropped 1 base and J dropped 5 bases, with 12 bases sitting between them. This CDR3 comprises 14 residues. CDR1 and CDR2 (germline): SGHRS, YFSETQ. CDR3 coding DNA: TGCGCCAGCAGCTTGTCTCTCCCGCGGGAGACCCAGTACTTC. Residues: CASSLSLPRETQYF.

This sequence joins TRBV15 and TRBJ2-1; D possibly uses TRBD1 or TRBD2 (5 bases each). With 0 bases removed from V and 8 bases from J, the gap between germline ends came to 11 bases. The CDR3 totals 14 residues. CDR1 is LNHNV and CDR2 is YYDKDF in the germline V gene (reference sequence). CDR3 protein: CATSREGDGDEQFF. The CDR3 DNA is TGTGCCACCAGCAGAGAGGGGGATGGGGATGAGCAGTTCTTC.

This chain connects TRBV5-4 to TRBJ2-7; a possible D gene is TRBD1 (6 bases). Germline assignment: CDR1 SGHNT and CDR2 YYREEE (reference sequence). The CDR3 consists of 14 residues. V was pared by 3 bases and J by 0 bases, with 10 bases between. CDR3 amino acids: CASSSRTVSYEQYF. CDR3 coding DNA: TGTGCCAGCAGCTCCCGGACAGTCTCCTACGAGCAGTACTTC.

The rearrangement links TRBV5-4 to TRBJ2-7; 9 nucleotides match TRBD2. The CDR3 contains 15 residues. The V segment lost 2 bases and the J segment 2 bases; nucleotides outside the gene matches: 5. Germline V CDR1 and CDR2: SGHNT, YYREEE (reference sequence). CDR3 amino acids: CASSFKREDTYEQYF. Here the CDR3 DNA reads TGTGCCAGCAGCTTCAAGCGGGAGGACACCTACGAGCAGTACTTC.

The J gene is TRBJ1-5, the V gene TRBV6-1; D call uncertain. V dropped 1 base and J dropped 4 bases, with 8 bases sitting between them. Germline V gene data show CDR1 as MNHNS and CDR2 as SASEGT. This CDR3 contains 14 residues. CDR3 nucleotides: TGTGCCAGCAGTGAAGTGGCAGTTAATCAGCCCCAGCATTTT. This codes for CASSEVAVNQPQHF.